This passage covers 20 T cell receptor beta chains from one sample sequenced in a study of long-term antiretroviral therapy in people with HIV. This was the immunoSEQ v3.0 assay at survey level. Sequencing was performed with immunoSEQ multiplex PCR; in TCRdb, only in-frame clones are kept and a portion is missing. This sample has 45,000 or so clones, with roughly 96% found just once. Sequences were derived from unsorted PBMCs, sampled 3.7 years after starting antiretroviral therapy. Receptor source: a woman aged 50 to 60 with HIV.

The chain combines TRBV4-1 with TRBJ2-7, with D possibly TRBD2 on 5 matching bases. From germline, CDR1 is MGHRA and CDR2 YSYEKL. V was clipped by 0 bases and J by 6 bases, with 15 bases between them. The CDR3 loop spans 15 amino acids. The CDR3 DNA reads TGCGCCAGCAGCCAAGAGCGAATTGGACTGGGCGAGCAGTACTTC. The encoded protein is CASSQERIGLGEQYF.

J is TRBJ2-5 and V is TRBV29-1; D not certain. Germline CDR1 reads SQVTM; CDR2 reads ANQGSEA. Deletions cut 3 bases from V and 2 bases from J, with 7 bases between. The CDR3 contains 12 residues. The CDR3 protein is CSVEPGQETQYF. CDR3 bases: TGCAGCGTTGAGCCAGGACAAGAGACCCAGTACTTC.

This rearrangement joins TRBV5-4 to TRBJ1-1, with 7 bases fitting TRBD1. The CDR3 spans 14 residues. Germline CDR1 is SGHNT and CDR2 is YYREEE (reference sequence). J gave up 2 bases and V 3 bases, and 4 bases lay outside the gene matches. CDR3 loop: CASSSGQLNTEAFF. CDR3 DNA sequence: TGTGCCAGCAGCTCGGGACAGTTAAACACTGAAGCTTTCTTT.

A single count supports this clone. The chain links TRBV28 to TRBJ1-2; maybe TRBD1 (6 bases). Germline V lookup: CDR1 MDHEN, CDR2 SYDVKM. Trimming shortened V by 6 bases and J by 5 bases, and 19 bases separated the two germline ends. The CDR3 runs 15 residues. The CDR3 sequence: CASSEGDTQGYGYTF. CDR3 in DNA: TGTGCCAGCAGCGAAGGGGATACCCAGGGGTATGGCTACACCTTC.

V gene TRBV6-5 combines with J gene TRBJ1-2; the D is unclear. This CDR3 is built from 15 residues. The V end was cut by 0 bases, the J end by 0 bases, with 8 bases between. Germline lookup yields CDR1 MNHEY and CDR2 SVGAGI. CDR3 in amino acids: CASSYSAGSNYGYTF. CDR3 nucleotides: TGTGCCAGCAGTTACTCGGCAGGTTCTAACTATGGCTACACCTTC.

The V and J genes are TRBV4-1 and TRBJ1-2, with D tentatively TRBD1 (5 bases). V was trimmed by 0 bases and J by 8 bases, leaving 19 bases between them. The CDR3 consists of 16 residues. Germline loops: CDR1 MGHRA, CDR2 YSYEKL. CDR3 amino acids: CASSQEEGRGGIGYTF. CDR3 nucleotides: TGCGCCAGCAGCCAAGAGGAGGGGCGGGGAGGGATAGGCTACACCTTC.

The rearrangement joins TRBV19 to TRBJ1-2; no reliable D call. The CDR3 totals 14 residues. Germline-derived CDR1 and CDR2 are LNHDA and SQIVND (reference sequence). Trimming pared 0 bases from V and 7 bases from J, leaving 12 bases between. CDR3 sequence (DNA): TGTGCCAGTAGTATAGATCACACAATACGTGGCTACACCTTC. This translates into CASSIDHTIRGYTF.

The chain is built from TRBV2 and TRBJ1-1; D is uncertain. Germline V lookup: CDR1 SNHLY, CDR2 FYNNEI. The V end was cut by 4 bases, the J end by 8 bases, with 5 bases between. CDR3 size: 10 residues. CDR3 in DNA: TGTGCCAGCAGTGTCATAGAAGCTTTCTTT. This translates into CASSVIEAFF.

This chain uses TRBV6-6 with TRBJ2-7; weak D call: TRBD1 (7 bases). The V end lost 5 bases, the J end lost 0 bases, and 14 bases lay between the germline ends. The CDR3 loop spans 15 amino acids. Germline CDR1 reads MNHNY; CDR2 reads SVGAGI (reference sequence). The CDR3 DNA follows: TGTGCCAGCAGTCCCACAGGGGACTTCTCCTACGAGCAGTACTTC. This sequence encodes CASSPTGDFSYEQYF.

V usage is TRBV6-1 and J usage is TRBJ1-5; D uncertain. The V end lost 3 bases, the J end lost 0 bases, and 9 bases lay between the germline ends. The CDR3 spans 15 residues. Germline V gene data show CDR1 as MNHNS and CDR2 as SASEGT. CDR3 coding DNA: TGTGCCAGCAGTGATTTTGGCGGTAGCAATCAGCCCCAGCATTTT. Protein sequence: CASSDFGGSNQPQHF.

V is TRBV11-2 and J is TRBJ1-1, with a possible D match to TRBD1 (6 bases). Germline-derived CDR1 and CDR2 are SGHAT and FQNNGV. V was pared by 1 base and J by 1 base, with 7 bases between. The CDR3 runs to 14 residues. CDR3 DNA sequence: TGTGCCAGCAGCTTAGGGACAGCGAACACTGAAGCTTTCTTT. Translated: CASSLGTANTEAFF. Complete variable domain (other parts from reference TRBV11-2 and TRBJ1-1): EAGVAQSPRYKIIEKRQSVAFWCNPISGHATLYWYQQILGQGPKLLIQFQNNGVVDDSQLPKDRFSAERLKGVDSTLKIQPAKLEDSAVYLCASSLGTANTEAFFGQGTRLTVV.

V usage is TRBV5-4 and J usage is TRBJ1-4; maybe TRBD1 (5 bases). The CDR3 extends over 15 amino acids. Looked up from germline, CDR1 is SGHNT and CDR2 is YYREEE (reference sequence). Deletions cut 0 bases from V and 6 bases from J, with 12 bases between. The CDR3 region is CASSLAAQGDEKLFF. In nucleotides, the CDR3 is TGTGCCAGCAGCTTGGCCGCACAAGGGGATGAAAAACTGTTTTTT.

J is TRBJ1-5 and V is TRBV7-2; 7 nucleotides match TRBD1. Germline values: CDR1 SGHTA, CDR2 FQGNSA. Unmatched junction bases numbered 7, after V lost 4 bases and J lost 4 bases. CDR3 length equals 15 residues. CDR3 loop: CASSWYRGENQPQHF. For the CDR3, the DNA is TGTGCCAGCAGCTGGTACAGGGGCGAGAATCAGCCCCAGCATTTT.

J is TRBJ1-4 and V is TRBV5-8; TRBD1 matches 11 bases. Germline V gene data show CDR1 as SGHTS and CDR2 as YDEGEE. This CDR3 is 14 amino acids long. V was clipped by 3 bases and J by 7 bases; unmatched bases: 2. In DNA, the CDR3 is TGTGCCAGCAGCTCCGGGACAGGGGGTGAAAAACTGTTTTTT. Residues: CASSSGTGGEKLFF.

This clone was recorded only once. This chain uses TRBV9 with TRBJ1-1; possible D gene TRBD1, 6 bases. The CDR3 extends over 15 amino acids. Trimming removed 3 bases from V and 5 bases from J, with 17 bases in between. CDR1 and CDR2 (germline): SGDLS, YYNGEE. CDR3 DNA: TGTGCCAGCAGCGGACCGCCGTTGAGGGGGACTGAAGCTTTCTTT. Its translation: CASSGPPLRGTEAFF.

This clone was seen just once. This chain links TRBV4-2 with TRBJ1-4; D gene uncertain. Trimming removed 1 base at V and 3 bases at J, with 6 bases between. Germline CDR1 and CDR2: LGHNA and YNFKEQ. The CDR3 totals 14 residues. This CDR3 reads CASSQGRANEKLFF. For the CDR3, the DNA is TGTGCCAGCAGCCAAGGGCGGGCTAATGAAAAACTGTTTTTT.

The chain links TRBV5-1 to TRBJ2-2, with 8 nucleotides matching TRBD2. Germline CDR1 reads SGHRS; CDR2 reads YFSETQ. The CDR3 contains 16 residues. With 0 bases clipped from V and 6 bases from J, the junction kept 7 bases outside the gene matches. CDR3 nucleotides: TGCGCCAGCAGCTTGGATGCGACTAGCGTTTCCGGGGAGCTGTTTTTT. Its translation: CASSLDATSVSGELFF.

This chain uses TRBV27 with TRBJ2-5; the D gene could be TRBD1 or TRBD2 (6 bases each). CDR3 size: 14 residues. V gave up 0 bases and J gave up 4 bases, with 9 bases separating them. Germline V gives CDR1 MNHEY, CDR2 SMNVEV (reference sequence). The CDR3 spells CASSLSRGGETQYF. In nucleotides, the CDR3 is TGTGCCAGCAGTTTATCCAGGGGAGGAGAGACCCAGTACTTC.

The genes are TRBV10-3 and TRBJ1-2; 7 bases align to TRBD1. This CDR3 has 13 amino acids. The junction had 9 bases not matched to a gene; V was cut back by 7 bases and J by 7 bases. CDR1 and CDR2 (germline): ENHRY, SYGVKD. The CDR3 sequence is CAITLDREGGYTF. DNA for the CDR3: TGTGCCATCACCTTAGACAGGGAAGGTGGCTACACCTTC.

This CDR3 reads CASSELQGSYEQYF. The CDR3 coding sequence is TGTGCCAGCAGTGAACTACAGGGATCCTACGAGCAGTACTTC. V and J are TRBV28 and TRBJ2-7, with a weak D call TRBD1 (6 bases). The CDR3 loop spans 14 amino acids. Germline V gene data show CDR1 as MDHEN and CDR2 as SYDVKM. V was trimmed by 5 bases and J by 1 base, leaving 12 bases between them.